This T cell receptor (beta chain) was sequenced during a study of T cells in women clearing cervical HPV infection. With regard to this clone: Its antigen is currently unknown. The read finishes 3 residues shy of the CDR3 end, and the germline J gene is used to complete it.

Study results and limitations: CIN3+ cases had significantly higher TCR richness than controls; evenness did not differ. TRBV6-7 abundance was lower in cases than controls (0.11% versus 0.16%).

TCR beta CDR3 amplified by multiplex PCR from approximately 1,100 ng genomic DNA. TCRdb keeps only in-frame clones here, not all; method: immunoSEQ multiplex PCR. The sample has fewer than 40,000 clones. The length of the CDR3 is 15 residues. The V end lost 6 bases, the J end lost 3 bases, and 14 bases lay between the germline ends. The germline CDR1 and CDR2 sequences are SNHLY and FYNNEI. All participants had a single incident cervical HPV16 infection, and prevalent HPV16 infections were excluded. The sample consisted of blood buffy coat. The sequence was obtained from a woman between 18 and 69 years old with a cervical HPV16 infection that either progressed to CIN3+ or cleared (not recorded which). The rearrangement links TRBV2 to TRBJ2-2, with TRBD1 as a possible D gene (5 bases). CDR3: CASSSDRTHTGELFF. The part of the CDR3 DNA that was read is TGTGCCAGCAGCTCAGACAGAACTCACACCGGGGAG.